These 3 T cell receptor beta chains were all obtained from the same sample, sequenced in a study of regulatory T cells in long-lasting Graves disease. Arm-PCR of CDR3 regions with iRepertoire HTBI primers generated TCR beta libraries. MiXCR was run by TCRdb on the multiplex PCR reads, yielding one entry per CDR3 protein. The sample has over 500,000 distinct CDR3 sequences; 16% are singletons. As for time point: newly diagnosed GD, antithyroid drugs for less than 3 months. The TCR library was prepared using RNA isolated from PBMCs. This sample also appeared in a second study, on T cells in Graves' hyperthyroidism and ophthalmopathy.

The specimen was peripheral blood mononuclear cells (PBMCs), collected at new diagnosis, from a patient treated with antithyroid drugs. The receptor source for this set is a man between 18 and 29 years old with Graves disease.

This clonotype was detected a few times. The chain uses TRBV7-9 and TRBJ1-6; TRBD1 aligns across 9 bases. The CDR3 covers 16 residues. Per germline, CDR1 SEHNR and CDR2 FQNEAQ (reference sequence). This chain's CDR3 is CAATGTGSSYNSPLHF. Written as DNA, the CDR3 is TGTGCGGCGACGGGGACAGGGAGCTCCTATAATTCACCCCTCCACTTT.

This clonotype was counted a few times. This sequence joins TRBV29-1 and TRBJ1-2; a possible D gene is TRBD1 (6 bases). Germline V CDR1 and CDR2: SQVTM, ANQGSEA. This CDR3 is built from 15 residues. V was cut by 6 bases and J by 1 base, with 18 bases left in between. The chain's CDR3 is CSVTAGHSLNYGYTF. CDR3 DNA: TGCAGCGTGACCGCGGGACACTCTCTTAACTATGGCTACACCTTC.

This clonotype was picked up many times. V usage is TRBV5-1 and J usage is TRBJ1-1, with a weak D call TRBD1 (5 bases). Germline values: CDR1 SGHRS, CDR2 YFSETQ. CDR3 length: 16 residues. V gave up 0 bases and J gave up 6 bases, with 18 bases separating them. The CDR3: CASSLESGRGIAEAFF. In DNA, the CDR3 is TGCGCCAGCAGCTTGGAATCAGGGAGGGGAATCGCTGAAGCTTTCTTT. The full variable domain, with the rest looked up from reference TRBV5-1 and TRBJ1-1, is KAGVTQTPRYLIKTRGQQVTLSCSPISGHRSVSWYQQTPGQGLQFLFEYFSETQRNKGNFPGRFSGRQFSNSRSEMNVSTLELGDSALYLCASSLESGRGIAEAFFGQGTRLTVV.